The rows below give T cell receptor beta chains drawn from one sample of a study of regulatory T cells in long-lasting Graves disease. TCRdb reanalysed the multiplex PCR reads using MiXCR and keeps one entry per CDR3 protein. The sample carries 350,000 to 500,000 distinct CDR3 sequences, less than 20% recorded once. These data were also filed under a second study, of T cells in Graves' hyperthyroidism and ophthalmopathy.

The specimen was peripheral blood mononuclear cells (PBMCs), collected at new diagnosis, from a patient treated with antithyroid drugs. These receptors originate from a woman aged 18-29 years with Graves disease. The CDR3 runs from the conserved cysteine through the conserved F or W. A D gene is named only where the DNA matches it firmly. Part of the rows lack a size; the others show once, few, many or a class for expanded clones.

v_call	d_call	clone_size	j_call	cdr3_aa	cdr3_nt
TRBV28	.	many	TRBJ2-7	CASGVAYYEQYF	TGTGCCAGCGGAGTGGCCTACTACGAGCAGTACTTC
TRBV7-8	.	few	TRBJ2-7	CASSLGGRGSYEQYF	TGTGCCAGCAGCTTAGGAGGTCGGGGGAGTTACGAGCAGTACTTC
TRBV28	.	many	TRBJ1-2	CAITTQGYGYTF	TGTGCCATTACGACCCAGGGGTATGGCTACACCTTC
TRBV3-1	.	many	TRBJ1-5	CASSQEGVKQPQHF	TGTGCCAGCAGCCAAGAAGGGGTCAAGCAGCCCCAGCATTTT
TRBV7-2	TRBD2	.	TRBJ2-1	CASSRTSGRLSYNEQSF	TGTGCCAGCAGCCGAACTAGCGGGAGGCTCTCCTACAATGAGCAGTCCTTC
TRBV20-1	.	many	TRBJ2-2	CSAREGPTKELFF	TGCAGTGCTAGAGAAGGACCAACCAAGGAGCTGTTTTTT
TRBV7-2	.	many	TRBJ2-3	CASSAGVAFYTDTQYF	TGTGCCAGCAGCGCAGGAGTAGCGTTCTACACAGATACGCAGTATTTT
TRBV20-1	.	.	TRBJ1-6	CSARDSGLSPLHF	TGCAGTGCTAGAGATTCGGGGCTATCACCCCTCCACTTT
TRBV30	.	.	TRBJ2-1	CAWSEGTGGQQFF	TGTGCCTGGAGCGAGGGGACCGGGGGCCAGCAGTTCTTC
TRBV7-3	TRBD2	.	TRBJ2-1	CASSLTEVRTSGQFF	TGTGCCAGCAGCTTAACGGAGGTTCGGACTAGTGGGCAGTTCTTC
TRBV3-1	TRBD2	few	TRBJ2-3	CASSQESTRWLAGADTQYF	TGTGCCAGCAGCCAAGAATCGACCCGGTGGCTAGCGGGAGCAGATACGCAGTATTTT
TRBV9	.	few	TRBJ2-1	CASSVLGSYNEQFF	TGTGCCAGCAGCGTATTGGGTTCCTACAATGAGCAGTTCTTC
TRBV19	.	.	TRBJ1-5	CASSTTGLQPQHF	TGTGCCAGTAGTACAACGGGTTTGCAGCCCCAGCATTTT
TRBV6-2/TRBV6-3	TRBD2	.	TRBJ2-5	CASSETSGRETQYF	TGTGCCAGCAGTGAGACTAGCGGGAGAGAGACCCAGTACTTC
TRBV12-5	.	.	TRBJ2-7	CASGLYISGPYEQYF	TGTGCTAGTGGTTTGTATATTAGCGGACCCTACGAGCAGTACTTC
TRBV28	.	few	TRBJ2-4	CASSLSGAKNIQYF	TGTGCCAGCAGTTTATCAGGGGCCAAAAACATTCAGTACTTC
TRBV30	.	many	TRBJ1-4	CAWSRNEKLFF	TGTGCCTGGAGTCGTAATGAAAAACTGTTTTTT
TRBV28	.	many	TRBJ2-2	CASSATGIGTGELFF	TGTGCCAGCAGTGCCACAGGGATAGGCACCGGGGAGCTGTTTTTT
TRBV20-1	.	.	TRBJ2-7	CSASYTETYEQYF	TGCAGTGCTAGTTACACGGAGACCTACGAGCAGTACTTC
TRBV12-3/TRBV12-4	.	many	TRBJ2-1	CASSLYGTGNEQFF	TGTGCCAGCAGTTTATACGGGACTGGGAATGAGCAGTTCTTC
TRBV6-5	TRBD2	few	TRBJ2-3	CASSYSRLAELTDTQYF	TGTGCCAGCAGTTACTCGAGACTAGCGGAACTCACAGATACGCAGTATTTT
TRBV7-2	TRBD2	many	TRBJ2-7	CASSWGLADSYEQYF	TGTGCCAGCAGCTGGGGACTAGCGGACTCCTACGAGCAGTACTTC
TRBV5-1	TRBD2	many	TRBJ2-1	CASSLGLAGNNEQFF	TGCGCCAGCAGCTTGGGACTAGCGGGTAACAATGAGCAGTTCTTC
TRBV2	.	many	TRBJ1-5	CASSVQGRGNQPQHF	TGTGCCAGCAGTGTGCAGGGCAGGGGCAATCAGCCCCAGCATTTT
TRBV6-1	TRBD2	few	TRBJ2-7	CATIPLAASSYEQYF	TGTGCCACCATCCCACTAGCGGCCAGCTCCTACGAGCAGTACTTC
TRBV4-2	.	.	TRBJ2-3	CASSQSQGPDTQYF	TGTGCCAGCAGCCAATCACAGGGACCAGATACGCAGTATTTT
TRBV6-2/TRBV6-3	TRBD1	many	TRBJ2-1	CASSYSGQISASSYNEQFF	TGTGCCAGCAGTTACTCGGGACAGATTAGCGCAAGCTCCTACAATGAGCAGTTCTTC
TRBV12-3/TRBV12-4	.	.	TRBJ2-1	CASSFVGAGEQFF	TGTGCCAGCAGTTTTGTTGGGGCCGGGGAGCAGTTCTTC
TRBV7-2	.	many	TRBJ2-7	CASSEGGGYEQYF	TGTGCCAGCAGCGAAGGGGGGGGTTACGAGCAGTACTTC
TRBV29-1	TRBD1	.	TRBJ1-3	CSAGQGTIGNTIYF	TGCAGCGCTGGACAGGGGACAATTGGAAACACCATATATTTT
TRBV30	.	many	TRBJ2-1	CAWSVQANLNEQFF	TGTGCCTGGAGTGTACAGGCCAACCTCAATGAGCAGTTCTTC
TRBV29-1	TRBD2	.	TRBJ2-7	CSGAGGPGEQYF	TGCAGTGGGGCGGGAGGGCCTGGCGAGCAGTACTTC
TRBV3-1	.	many	TRBJ1-5	CASSQGRALNQPQHF	TGTGCCAGCAGCCAAGGAAGGGCGCTCAATCAGCCCCAGCATTTT
TRBV5-1	.	many	TRBJ2-2	CASSLGQRTGELFF	TGCGCCAGCAGCTTGGGACAGAGAACCGGGGAGCTGTTTTTT
TRBV27	.	many	TRBJ2-3	CASSRPPGLGTDTQYF	TGTGCCAGCAGTAGACCCCCGGGACTTGGCACAGATACGCAGTATTTT
TRBV7-2	.	.	TRBJ2-1	CASSAQQLTFSYNEQFF	TGTGCCAGCAGCGCGCAACAACTAACCTTCTCCTACAATGAGCAGTTCTTC